This paragraph covers one TCR beta chain sequence. As yet, its antigen is unknown. This record comes from a study of siplizumab effects on memory and regulatory T cells. Regarding the study as a whole: No functional test confirmed suppression by proliferating siplizumab-culture Tregs. With siplizumab, cumulative frequency of CD4+ memory-derived alloreactive sequences dropped significantly.

V shed 5 bases and J 3 bases; nucleotides not matched to a gene: 9. Per germline, CDR1 SEHNR and CDR2 FQNEAQ (reference sequence). CDR3 length: 16 residues. Libraries were prepared by immunoSEQ multiplex PCR; TCRdb keeps only in-frame clonotypes and omits some of them. Found here are over 55,000 clones, approximately 87% of them singletons; the top ten hold more than 3.5%. The rearrangement uses TRBV7-9 and TRBJ2-1; 8 positions agree with TRBD2. This TCR was sampled from a human donor in good health. Sequencing was done on a sample of memory CD4+ T cells sorted from blood. Here the CDR3 reads CASSPVGSGSYNEQFF. In DNA form, the CDR3 reads TGTGCCAGCAGCCCAGTAGGGAGCGGGAGCTACAATGAGCAGTTCTTC.